Listed below are T cell receptor beta chains from one sample, sequenced in a study of response to subunit inactivated influenza vaccine. TCRdb processed the RT-PCR reads anew with MiXCR; each CDR3 protein has one entry. The table shows about 780,000 distinct CDR3 sequences, with less than 20% occurring only once. This sample comprised PBMCs from blood, obtained 5 days after vaccination. These receptors were collected from a man in his fifties or sixties who received an inactivated influenza vaccine. CDR3s include the opening cysteine and the closing phenylalanine or tryptophan. Fields, in order: J gene, V gene, D gene, CDR3 protein. D genes are given only for firm matches.

>TRBJ2-7|TRBV20-1|TRBD2
CSTSKRGSYEQYF
>TRBJ1-2|TRBV5-1|.
CASSQTLGNRYGYTF
>TRBJ2-7|TRBV20-1|.
CSARGEGATSYEQYF
>TRBJ2-3|TRBV7-2|TRBD2
CASSLKAGISTDTQYF
>TRBJ1-1|TRBV6-1|.
CASSQPGTNTEAFF
>TRBJ2-5|TRBV3-1|.
CASSQDRGIQETQYF
>TRBJ2-3|TRBV12-3/TRBV12-4|TRBD2
CASSVTSGFTDTQYF
>TRBJ2-7|TRBV7-6|.
CASSLGFFREQYF
>TRBJ1-1|TRBV2|.
CASSDFGGKGTEAFF
>TRBJ2-6|TRBV4-1|.
CASSQVDLVRSVLTF
>TRBJ2-7|TRBV20-1|TRBD2
CSASPRGGSYEQYF
>TRBJ1-2|TRBV27|.
CASSSTGYPRYGYTF
>TRBJ2-3|TRBV20-1|.
CSARPPPGTDTQYF
>TRBJ2-7|TRBV5-5|.
CASSLTLSYEQYF
>TRBJ2-5|TRBV5-5|.
CASSLSPRGQETQYF
>TRBJ1-5|TRBV6-1|TRBD1
CASSRDRANSNQPQHF
>TRBJ1-2|TRBV20-1|.
CSARLTGGNTF
>TRBJ2-5|TRBV7-2|.
CASSLSRGLGQETQYF
>TRBJ1-3|TRBV10-3|TRBD1
CAISAGQPNSGNTIYF
>TRBJ2-7|TRBV7-9|.
CASSFRAGQSYEQYF
>TRBJ1-1|TRBV7-9|.
CASTPGGPNTEAFF
>TRBJ1-5|TRBV10-3|.
CAIQKNQPQHF
>TRBJ2-3|TRBV7-2|.
CASSHYTMPYTDTQYF
>TRBJ2-4|TRBV24-1|.
CATRVGGEAKNIQYF
>TRBJ1-1|TRBV10-3|TRBD1
CAISDWTGRTEAFF
>TRBJ2-3|TRBV7-2|TRBD2
CASSSPTSGRATDTQYF
>TRBJ2-6|TRBV7-2|TRBD1
CASSLTGSSGANVLTF
>TRBJ1-2|TRBV15|.
CATSRDPGTGYGYTF
>TRBJ2-7|TRBV29-1|.
CSVVRAYEQYF
>TRBJ2-7|TRBV27|.
CASSLSRVLTYEQYF
>TRBJ1-1|TRBV10-3|TRBD1
CAISESLGTGGEIGMNTEAFF
>TRBJ1-5|TRBV6-5|TRBD1
CASSSNQGDNQPQHF
>TRBJ2-1|TRBV7-8|.
CASSLGGRAGYNEQFF
>TRBJ2-1|TRBV5-1|TRBD2
CASSLEPSGGAKEQFF
>TRBJ2-2|TRBV28|.
CASSLYRGTGELFF
>TRBJ2-2|TRBV7-2|TRBD2
CASSLAGSGSGTGELFF
>TRBJ2-1|TRBV20-1|TRBD1
CSAISDRFYNEQFF
>TRBJ2-5|TRBV12-3/TRBV12-4|.
CASSNLRQDSNTLF
>TRBJ2-5|TRBV4-2|.
CASSQVGVVTQYF
>TRBJ2-6|TRBV12-3/TRBV12-4|.
CASSFSKYSGANVLTF
>TRBJ2-7|TRBV10-3|.
CAISEGDPYEQYF
>TRBJ2-7|TRBV5-1|TRBD1
CASSFGQGGGYEQYF
>TRBJ2-1|TRBV10-3|TRBD1
CAISEDRGLGNEQFF
>TRBJ2-1|TRBV24-1|TRBD2
CATSDTGTSSFDEQFF
>TRBJ1-3|TRBV4-2|.
CASSQGWAPGNTIYF
>TRBJ2-6|TRBV4-2|TRBD1
CASSPGQVISGANVLTF
>TRBJ2-3|TRBV20-1|TRBD1
CSARYSGGWSDTQYF
>TRBJ2-7|TRBV11-2|.
CASSPQTGTGEQYF
>TRBJ2-1|TRBV9|.
CASSVAPDYYNEQFF
>TRBJ2-7|TRBV21-1|.
CASSKGTDRAASCEQYF
>TRBJ2-2|TRBV12-3/TRBV12-4|TRBD1
CATRDGDRGLVWNTGELFF
>TRBJ2-7|TRBV30|.
CAWSGISYEQYF
>TRBJ2-2|TRBV29-1|.
CSVEFQGTGELFF
>TRBJ2-3|TRBV27|.
CASSFLTNTDTQYF
>TRBJ2-1|TRBV11-3|TRBD2
CASSLSSGSGRGEQFF
>TRBJ1-2|TRBV7-2|.
CASSALWGDGYTF
>TRBJ2-1|TRBV7-9|.
CASSLEQEQFF
>TRBJ2-1|TRBV29-1|TRBD2
CSVLSGGRYEQFF